The 9 T cell receptor beta chains given below trace back to one sample, sequenced in a study of identical twins (dated by TCRdb to 2015 to 2016). The library was obtained by 5' RACE. TCRdb names Illumina HiSeq 2000 as the instrument used. In TCRdb, the public reads were trimmed at Q25 with fastp and aligned with MiXCR, with productive beta chains retained. Rows with a matching CDR3 protein are joined into one entry that keeps the most common DNA and genes. For this sample the table gives fewer than 350,000 distinct CDR3 sequences, of which less than 9% were detected only once. The ten most abundant clones make up approximately 2% of the sample. These data were likewise used in another study, on yellow fever vaccine responses in identical twins.

What was sequenced was memory (CD45RO+) T cells sorted from blood. The cell subset or site label for this specimen denotes: CD45RO+ enriched T cells. The source is a woman under 30 in good health.

This clonotype was observed at least ten times. This rearrangement joins TRBV3-1 to TRBJ1-1; D call uncertain. Germline lookup yields CDR1 LGHDT and CDR2 YNNKEL (reference sequence). The CDR3 runs to 12 residues. V lost 1 base and J 4 bases, leaving 4 bases between the germline ends. CDR3 coding DNA: TGTGCCAGCAGCCAAGCGGTCACTGAAGCTTTCTTT. Encoded protein: CASSQAVTEAFF.

The V and J genes are TRBV6-2 or TRBV6-3 and TRBJ2-1; 10 positions match TRBD2. The V and J ends lost 4 bases and 6 bases, in that order; junction bases with no gene match: 3. The CDR3 is 14 residues long. Germline CDR1 is MNHEY and CDR2 is SVGEGT. The CDR3 DNA reads as TGTGCCAGCAGTTTCTCTAGCGGGGGCAATGAGCAGTTCTTC. It specifies CASSFSSGGNEQFF.

This clonotype occurred many times. The genes are TRBV20-1 and TRBJ2-3, with D uncertain. This CDR3 is built from 15 residues. Germline V lookup: CDR1 DFQATT, CDR2 SNEGSKA (reference sequence). Trimming removed 6 bases from V and 0 bases from J, with 16 bases in between. The chain's CDR3 is CSAAALGSSTDTQYF. The CDR3 DNA reads TGCAGTGCCGCAGCGTTGGGATCTAGCACAGATACGCAGTATTTT.

V and J are TRBV20-1 and TRBJ2-7; the D gene is possibly TRBD2 (5 bases). Trimming pared 3 bases from V and 2 bases from J, leaving 14 bases between. The CDR3 is 14 amino acids. Per germline, CDR1 DFQATT and CDR2 SNEGSKA (reference sequence). The CDR3 DNA follows: TGCAGTGCTAGGCTGGCTAGCCGGACCTACGAGCAGTACTTC. As protein: CSARLASRTYEQYF.

The chain is built from TRBV11-3 and TRBJ2-3; D may be TRBD2 (6 bases). This CDR3 contains 13 residues. Germline CDR1 is SGHNT and CDR2 is YENEEA. The ends were cut back, 4 bases at V and 11 bases at J, with 16 bases in the middle. The CDR3 protein is CASSSESGRGQYF. The CDR3 DNA is TGTGCCAGCAGCTCCGAAAGCGGGCGGGGGCAGTATTTT.

This clonotype was seen only a few times. The chain couples TRBV19 to TRBJ1-6, with a possible D match to TRBD1 (5 bases). Trimming removed 8 bases at V and 5 bases at J, with 16 bases between. This CDR3 contains 15 residues. CDR1 is LNHDA, CDR2 SQIVND, per germline (reference sequence). The CDR3 loop is CASESRDGHNSPLHF. The CDR3 DNA reads as TGTGCCAGTGAAAGCCGGGACGGCCATAATTCACCCCTCCACTTT. The whole variable domain, remainder taken from reference TRBV19 and TRBJ1-6, is DGGITQSPKYLFRKEGQNVTLSCEQNLNHDAMYWYRQDPGQGLRLIYYSQIVNDFQKGDIAEGYSVSREKKESFPLTVTSAQKNPTAFYLCASESRDGHNSPLHFGNGTRLTVT.

The rearrangement joins TRBV7-2 to TRBJ2-3; no clear D. V lost 3 bases to trimming and J lost 0 bases, with 10 bases between them. The CDR3 has 15 residues. Germline V gene data show CDR1 as SGHTA and CDR2 as FQGNSA. The CDR3, as DNA: TGTGCCAGCAGCTTGTTGGGCCATAGCACAGATACGCAGTATTTT. Its translation is CASSLLGHSTDTQYF. Combining the CDR3 with reference TRBV7-2 and TRBJ2-3 gives the whole variable domain GAGVSQSPSNKVTEKGKDVELRCDPISGHTALYWYRQSLGQGLEFLIYFQGNSAPDKSGLPSDRFSAERTGGSVSTLTIQRTQQEDSAVYLCASSLLGHSTDTQYFGPGTRLTVL.

This clonotype was seen ten or more times. V and J are TRBV29-1 and TRBJ1-2, with 8 positions matching TRBD1. The CDR3 runs to 14 residues. Per the germline V gene, CDR1 is SQVTM and CDR2 is ANQGSEA. The V and J ends lost 2 bases and 4 bases, in that order; junction bases with no gene match: 6. The CDR3 DNA reads as TGCAGCGTTGAAAGCACAGGGGGAGGCTATGGCTACACCTTC. Amino acids: CSVESTGGGYGYTF.

This clonotype was seen at least ten times. The chain links TRBV10-3 to TRBJ1-5, with 8 nucleotides matching TRBD1. Germline V gene lookup returns CDR1 ENHRY and CDR2 SYGVKD. Trimming took 10 bases from V and 7 from J; bases not matched to a gene: 6. The CDR3 runs 12 residues. For the CDR3, the DNA is TGTGCCACCTCGGACAGGGAGCAGCCCCAGCATTTT. This translates into CATSDREQPQHF.